The clone carrying this T cell receptor (beta chain) was found a few times. The antigen remains unidentified. Between the trimmed V and J ends, which lost 7 bases and 0 bases, there was a span of 7 bases. The CDR3 has 14 residues. Germline CDR1 SGHAT, CDR2 FQNNGV. The data belong to a study of T cells after yellow fever vaccination. Notes on the study in general: Clonotypes appearing in both CD4 and CD8 compartments existed, and their share was small.

Template-switching 5'RACE yielded the TCR cDNA; a universal primer site and UMIs were added in the process. MiXCR was run by TCRdb on the 5' RACE reads, yielding one entry per CDR3 protein. The sample carries more than 300,000 distinct CDR3 sequences, around a tenth recorded once. This receptor was identified in a man aged 18 to 30 who received the YFV17D yellow fever vaccine. The sample here was CD4+ T cells sorted from PBMCs, taken 45 days after the yellow fever booster vaccination. The V and J genes are TRBV11-2 and TRBJ2-6; TRBD1 is a possible D gene (6 bases). The CDR3 sequence is CASMGASGANVLTF. The CDR3 DNA sequence: TGTGCCAGCATGGGGGCCTCTGGGGCCAACGTCCTGACTTTC. Variable domain in full (rest from reference TRBV11-2 and TRBJ2-6): EAGVAQSPRYKIIEKRQSVAFWCNPISGHATLYWYQQILGQGPKLLIQFQNNGVVDDSQLPKDRFSAERLKGVDSTLKIQPAKLEDSAVYLCASMGASGANVLTFGAGSRLTVL.